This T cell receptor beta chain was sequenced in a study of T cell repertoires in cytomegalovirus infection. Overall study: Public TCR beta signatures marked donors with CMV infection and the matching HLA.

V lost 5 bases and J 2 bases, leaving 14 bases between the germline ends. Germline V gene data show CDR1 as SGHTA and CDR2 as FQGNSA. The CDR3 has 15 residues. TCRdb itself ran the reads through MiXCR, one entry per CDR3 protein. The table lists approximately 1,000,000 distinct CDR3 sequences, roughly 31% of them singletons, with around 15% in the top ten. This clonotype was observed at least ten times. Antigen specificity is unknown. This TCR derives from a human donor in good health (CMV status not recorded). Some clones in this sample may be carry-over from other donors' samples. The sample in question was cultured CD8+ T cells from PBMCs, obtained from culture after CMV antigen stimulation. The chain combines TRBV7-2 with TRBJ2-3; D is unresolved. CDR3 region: CASSPGGPYTDTQYF. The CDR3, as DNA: TGTGCCAGCAGCCCGGGTGGGCCCTACACAGATACGCAGTATTTT.